This record concerns one T cell receptor beta chain sequence. The sample originates from a study of control samples from healthy donors and cancer patients. Profiling relied on immunoSEQ multiplex PCR, and the TCRdb table lists in-frame clones only, not all of them. The sample includes some 150,000 clones, approximately 94% of them seen just once. Sequenced material: PBMCs. The sequence was obtained from a man in his 60s with colorectal cancer.

The DNA for the CDR3 is TGTGCCAGCAGCTTGGGAGGGAACACCGGGGAGCTGTTTTTT. Amino acid sequence: CASSLGGNTGELFF. The V gene is TRBV5-6, the J gene TRBJ2-2; no clear D gene. Germline values: CDR1 SGHDT, CDR2 YYEEEE. The CDR3 loop spans 14 amino acids. The ends were cut back, 0 bases at V and 1 base at J, with 4 bases in the middle.